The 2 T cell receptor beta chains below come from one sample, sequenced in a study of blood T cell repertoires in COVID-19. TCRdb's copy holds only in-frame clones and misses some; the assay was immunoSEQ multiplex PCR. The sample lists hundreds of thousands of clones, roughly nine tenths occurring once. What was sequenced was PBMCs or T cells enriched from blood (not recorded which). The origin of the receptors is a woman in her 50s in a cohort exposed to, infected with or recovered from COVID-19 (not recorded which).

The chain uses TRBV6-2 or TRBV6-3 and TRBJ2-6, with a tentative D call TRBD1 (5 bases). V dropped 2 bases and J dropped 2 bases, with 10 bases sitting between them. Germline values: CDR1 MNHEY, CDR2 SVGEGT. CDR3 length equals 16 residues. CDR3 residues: CASSYVLGAGANVLTF. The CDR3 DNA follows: TGTGCCAGCAGTTACGTCCTAGGGGCTGGGGCCAACGTCCTGACTTTC.

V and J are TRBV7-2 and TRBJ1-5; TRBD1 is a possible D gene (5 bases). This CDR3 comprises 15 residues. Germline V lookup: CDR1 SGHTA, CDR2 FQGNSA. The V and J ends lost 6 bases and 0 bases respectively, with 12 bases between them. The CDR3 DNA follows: TGTGCCAGCAGACAGGCGGGGGATAGCAATCAGCCCCAGCATTTT. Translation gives CASRQAGDSNQPQHF.